The 7 T cell receptor beta chains listed next were all sequenced from one sample in a study of radiation and T cells in renal cell carcinoma. Libraries were prepared by immunoSEQ multiplex PCR; TCRdb keeps only in-frame clonotypes and omits some of them. The sample has about 15,000 clones; roughly 56% are singletons. Treatment denoted: treatment-naive control, cytoreductive nephrectomy. This specimen was tumor tissue, taken from a patient whose treatment was nephrectomy without radiotherapy. The receptor set was obtained from a man aged 50 to 60 with renal cell carcinoma.

This clone was observed a few times. This chain joins TRBV5-6 and TRBJ2-7; no clear D gene. Deletions cut 0 bases from V and 4 bases from J, with 8 bases between. The CDR3 covers 13 residues. Looked up from germline, CDR1 is SGHDT and CDR2 is YYEEEE. The CDR3 loop is CASSLAQIYEQYF. Written as DNA, the CDR3 is TGTGCCAGCAGCTTGGCCCAGATTTACGAGCAGTACTTC.

The J gene is TRBJ2-2, the V gene TRBV11-3; 11 bases are shared with TRBD2. The CDR3 runs to 17 residues. Trimming cost V 2 bases and J 0 bases; bases outside gene matches: 2. The V gene's germline CDR1 is SGHNT and CDR2 YENEEA. In DNA form, the CDR3 reads TGTGCCAGCAGCTTAAGTAGCGGGAGGGCGAACACCGGGGAGCTGTTTTTT. It encodes CASSLSSGRANTGELFF.

The chain combines TRBV15 with TRBJ1-2, with D unclear. This CDR3 region has 14 residues. Germline V lookup: CDR1 LNHNV, CDR2 YYDKDF (reference sequence). Trimming left V 0 bases short and J 8 bases short, with 13 bases between. CDR3 DNA sequence: TGTGCCACCAGCAGAGATTTGTCCCCTGGGGGCTACACCTTC. It specifies CATSRDLSPGGYTF.

This clone was seen more than once but under ten times. The chain recombines TRBV6-5 with TRBJ2-5; D possibly uses TRBD1 or TRBD2 (5 bases each). This CDR3 contains 14 residues. Trimming left V 5 bases short and J 4 bases short, with 14 bases between. Germline lookup yields CDR1 MNHEY and CDR2 SVGAGI. The CDR3 is CASSEPGTGETQYF. The CDR3 DNA sequence: TGTGCCAGCAGTGAACCCGGGACCGGAGAGACCCAGTACTTC.

J is TRBJ1-1 and V is TRBV10-3, with D possibly matching TRBD1 (6 bases). Per the germline V gene, CDR1 is ENHRY and CDR2 is SYGVKD. The CDR3 runs to 15 residues. The V end lost 2 bases, the J end lost 2 bases, and 12 bases lay between the germline ends. CDR3 bases: TGTGCCATCAGTGAGCCGGGACAAAAAAACACTGAAGCTTTCTTT. It encodes CAISEPGQKNTEAFF.

Comment on this clone: Relative to the germline gene, one junction end is altered; a read error may explain this. The chain has TRBV5-1 and TRBJ2-1; D perhaps matches TRBD1 (5 bases). CDR1 SGHRS and CDR2 YFSETQ come from the germline V gene. This CDR3 spans 12 amino acids. Here the CDR3 DNA reads TGTGCCAGCAGCTCGGACATCAATGAGCAGTTCTTC. Residues: CASSSDINEQFF.

This clone is a singleton in its sample. The chain combines TRBV10-3 with TRBJ2-2; D is unresolved. This CDR3 spans 12 amino acids. Germline CDR1 is ENHRY and CDR2 is SYGVKD. V was trimmed by 2 bases and J by 8 bases, leaving 6 bases between them. CDR3 in DNA: TGTGCCATCAGTGAGGGTGTAGGGGAGCTGTTTTTT. Translation gives CAISEGVGELFF.